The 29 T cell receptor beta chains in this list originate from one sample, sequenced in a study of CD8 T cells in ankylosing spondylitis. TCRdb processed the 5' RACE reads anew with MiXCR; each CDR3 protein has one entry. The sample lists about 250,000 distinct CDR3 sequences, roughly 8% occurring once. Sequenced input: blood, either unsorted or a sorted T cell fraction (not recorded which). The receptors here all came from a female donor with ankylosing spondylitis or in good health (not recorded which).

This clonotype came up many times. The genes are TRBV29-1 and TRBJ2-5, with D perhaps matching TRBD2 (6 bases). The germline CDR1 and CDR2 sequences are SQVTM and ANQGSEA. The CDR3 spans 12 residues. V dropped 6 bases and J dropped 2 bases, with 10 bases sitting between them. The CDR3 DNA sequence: TGCAGCGTGGGGACTGGACAAGAGACCCAGTACTTC. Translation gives CSVGTGQETQYF.

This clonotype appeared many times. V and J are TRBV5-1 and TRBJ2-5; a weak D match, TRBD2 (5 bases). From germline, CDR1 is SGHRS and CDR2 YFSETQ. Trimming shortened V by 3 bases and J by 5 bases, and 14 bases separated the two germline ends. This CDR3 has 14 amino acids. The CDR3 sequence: CASSSGLKVETQYF. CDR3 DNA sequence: TGCGCCAGCAGCTCCGGACTGAAGGTGGAGACCCAGTACTTC.

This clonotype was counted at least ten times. The CDR3 DNA reads TGCGCCAGCAGACGAAGGGAAGGTAACACCGGGGAGCTGTTTTTT. Translating it yields CASRRREGNTGELFF. This chain joins TRBV5-1 and TRBJ2-2; D is ambiguous. CDR3 size: 15 residues. The ends were cut back, 5 bases at V and 2 bases at J, with 13 bases in the middle. Germline CDR1 reads SGHRS; CDR2 reads YFSETQ.

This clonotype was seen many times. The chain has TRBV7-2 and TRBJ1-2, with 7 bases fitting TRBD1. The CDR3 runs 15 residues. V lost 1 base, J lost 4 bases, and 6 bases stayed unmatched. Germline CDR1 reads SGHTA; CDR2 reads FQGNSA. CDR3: CASSLVDRRPYGYTF. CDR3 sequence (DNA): TGTGCCAGCAGCTTAGTGGACAGGCGTCCCTATGGCTACACCTTC.

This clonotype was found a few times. CDR3 nucleotides: TGTGCCAGCAGCTTCAGGGGCCCAACTAATGAAAAACTGTTTTTT. Translation: CASSFRGPTNEKLFF. The chain employs TRBV11-2 and TRBJ1-4, with a possible D match to TRBD1 (6 bases). The germline V gene encodes CDR1 SGHAT and CDR2 FQNNGV. CDR3 size: 15 residues. Trimming stripped 3 bases from V and 0 bases from J, with 8 bases between.

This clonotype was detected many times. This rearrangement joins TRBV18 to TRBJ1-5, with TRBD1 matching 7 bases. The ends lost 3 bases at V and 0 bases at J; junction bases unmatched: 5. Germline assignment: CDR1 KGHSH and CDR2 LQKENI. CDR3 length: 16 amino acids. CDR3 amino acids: CASSPNRGGSNQPQHF. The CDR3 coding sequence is TGTGCCAGCTCACCCAACAGGGGTGGTAGCAATCAGCCCCAGCATTTT.

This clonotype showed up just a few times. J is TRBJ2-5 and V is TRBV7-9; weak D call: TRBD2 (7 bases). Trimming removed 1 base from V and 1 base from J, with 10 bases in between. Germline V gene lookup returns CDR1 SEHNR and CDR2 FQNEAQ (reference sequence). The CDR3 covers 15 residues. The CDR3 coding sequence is TGTGCCAGCAGCTTAGGGGGGGGCTTCCAAGAGACCCAGTACTTC. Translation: CASSLGGGFQETQYF.

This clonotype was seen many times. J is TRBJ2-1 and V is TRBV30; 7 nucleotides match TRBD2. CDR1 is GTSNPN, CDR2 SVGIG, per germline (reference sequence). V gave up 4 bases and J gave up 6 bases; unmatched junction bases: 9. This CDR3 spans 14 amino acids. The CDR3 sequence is CAWTSTGRSNEQFF. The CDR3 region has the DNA TGTGCCTGGACTTCTACCGGGAGGTCCAATGAGCAGTTCTTC.

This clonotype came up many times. CDR3 bases: TGTGCCATTCAAATGGGGACTAGCGGACCTACCGGGGAGCTGTTTTTT. Translated, it gives CAIQMGTSGPTGELFF. The chain recombines TRBV10-3 with TRBJ2-2, with 11 nucleotides matching TRBD2. There are 16 residues in the CDR3. Germline V lookup: CDR1 ENHRY, CDR2 SYGVKD. Trimming removed 9 bases from V and 5 bases from J; junction bases left unmatched: 11.

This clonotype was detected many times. CDR3 region: CASSYPAGGPGTGELFF. In nucleotides, the CDR3 is TGTGCCAGCAGTTACCCAGCGGGAGGGCCTGGCACCGGGGAGCTGTTTTTT. The rearrangement links TRBV6-2 or TRBV6-3 to TRBJ2-2; 10 bases fit TRBD2. Per germline, CDR1 MNHEY and CDR2 SVGEGT. The V segment lost 2 bases and the J segment 4 bases; nucleotides outside the gene matches: 7. The CDR3 sequence is 17 residues long.

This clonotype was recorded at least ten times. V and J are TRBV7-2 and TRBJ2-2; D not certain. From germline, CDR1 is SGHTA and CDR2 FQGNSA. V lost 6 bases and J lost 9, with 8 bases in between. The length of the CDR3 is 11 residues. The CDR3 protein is CASSPTRELFF. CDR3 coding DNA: TGTGCCAGCAGTCCGACCCGGGAGCTGTTTTTT.

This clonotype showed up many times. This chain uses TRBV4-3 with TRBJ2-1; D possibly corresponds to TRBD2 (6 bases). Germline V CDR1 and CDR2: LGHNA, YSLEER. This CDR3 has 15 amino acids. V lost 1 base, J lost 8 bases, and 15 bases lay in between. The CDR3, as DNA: TGCGCCAGCAGCCAAGGTTCGACTAGAGCCCATGAGCAGTTCTTC. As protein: CASSQGSTRAHEQFF.

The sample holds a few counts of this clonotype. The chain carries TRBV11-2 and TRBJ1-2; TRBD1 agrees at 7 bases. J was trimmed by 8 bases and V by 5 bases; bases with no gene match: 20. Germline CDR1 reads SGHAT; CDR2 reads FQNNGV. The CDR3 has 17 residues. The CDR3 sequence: CASSPRLGQVNYGGYTF. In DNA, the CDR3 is TGTGCCAGCAGCCCACGACTCGGACAGGTCAACTATGGCGGCTACACCTTC. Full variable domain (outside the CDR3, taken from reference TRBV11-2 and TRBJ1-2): EAGVAQSPRYKIIEKRQSVAFWCNPISGHATLYWYQQILGQGPKLLIQFQNNGVVDDSQLPKDRFSAERLKGVDSTLKIQPAKLEDSAVYLCASSPRLGQVNYGGYTFGSGTRLTVV.

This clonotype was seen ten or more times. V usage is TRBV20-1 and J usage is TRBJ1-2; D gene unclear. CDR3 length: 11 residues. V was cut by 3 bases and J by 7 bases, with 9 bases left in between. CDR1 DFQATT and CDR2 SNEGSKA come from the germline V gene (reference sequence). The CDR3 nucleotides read TGCAGTGCTAGTGACTCTCGTGGCTACACCTTC. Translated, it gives CSASDSRGYTF.

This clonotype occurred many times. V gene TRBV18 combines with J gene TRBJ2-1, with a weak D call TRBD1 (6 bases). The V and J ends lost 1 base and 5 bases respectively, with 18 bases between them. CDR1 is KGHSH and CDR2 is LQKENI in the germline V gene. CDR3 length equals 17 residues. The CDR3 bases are TGTGCCAGCTCACCACGCCCCACAGGGCGATTTAACAATGAGCAGTTCTTC. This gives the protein CASSPRPTGRFNNEQFF.

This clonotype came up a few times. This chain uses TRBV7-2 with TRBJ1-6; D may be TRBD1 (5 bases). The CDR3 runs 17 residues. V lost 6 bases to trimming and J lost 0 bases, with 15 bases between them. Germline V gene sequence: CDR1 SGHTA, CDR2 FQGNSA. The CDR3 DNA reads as TGTGCCAGCAGGATGATTGGGGCGAGCTCCTATAATTCACCCCTCCACTTT. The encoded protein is CASRMIGASSYNSPLHF.

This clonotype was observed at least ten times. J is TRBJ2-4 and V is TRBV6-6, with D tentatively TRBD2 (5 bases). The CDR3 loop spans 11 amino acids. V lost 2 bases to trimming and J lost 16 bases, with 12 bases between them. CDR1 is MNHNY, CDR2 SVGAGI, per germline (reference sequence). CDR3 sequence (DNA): TGTGCCAGCAGTTACACGGGGTTATTATACTTC. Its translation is CASSYTGLLYF.

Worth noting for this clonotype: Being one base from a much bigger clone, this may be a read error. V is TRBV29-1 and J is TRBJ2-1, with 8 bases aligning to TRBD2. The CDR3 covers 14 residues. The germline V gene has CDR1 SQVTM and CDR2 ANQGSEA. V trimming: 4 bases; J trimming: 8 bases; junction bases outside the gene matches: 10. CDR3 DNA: TGCAGCGTTGCCCTCGGGAGGGCCGGGGATGAGCAGTTCTTC. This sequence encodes CSVALGRAGDEQFF.

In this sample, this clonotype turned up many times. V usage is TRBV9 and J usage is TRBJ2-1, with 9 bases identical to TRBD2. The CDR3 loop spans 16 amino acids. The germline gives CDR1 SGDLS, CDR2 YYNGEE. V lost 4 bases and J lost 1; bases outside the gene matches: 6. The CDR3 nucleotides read TGTGCCAGCAGCTTTGGACTAGCGAGATCCTACAATGAGCAGTTCTTC. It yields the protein CASSFGLARSYNEQFF. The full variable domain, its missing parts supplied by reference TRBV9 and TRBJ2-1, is DSGVTQTPKHLITATGQRVTLRCSPRSGDLSVYWYQQSLDQGLQFLIQYYNGEERAKGNILERFSAQQFPDLHSELNLSSLELGDSALYFCASSFGLARSYNEQFFGPGTRLTVL.

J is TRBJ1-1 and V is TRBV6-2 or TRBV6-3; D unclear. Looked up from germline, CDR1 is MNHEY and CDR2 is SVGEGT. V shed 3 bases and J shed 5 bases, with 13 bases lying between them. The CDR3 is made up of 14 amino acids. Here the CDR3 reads CASSYAPPRTEAFF. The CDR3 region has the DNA TGTGCCAGCAGTTATGCCCCACCGAGAACTGAAGCTTTCTTT.

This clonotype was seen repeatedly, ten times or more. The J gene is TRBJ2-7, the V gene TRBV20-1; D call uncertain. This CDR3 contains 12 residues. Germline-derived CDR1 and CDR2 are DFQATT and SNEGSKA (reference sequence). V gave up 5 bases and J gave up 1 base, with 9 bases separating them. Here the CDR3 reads CSAPDGSYEQYF. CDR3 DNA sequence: TGCAGTGCTCCCGACGGGTCCTACGAGCAGTACTTC.

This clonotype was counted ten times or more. The CDR3 sequence: CASSQDRTDLNYGYTF. In nucleotides, the CDR3 is TGCGCCAGCAGCCAAGATAGGACAGACCTTAACTATGGCTACACCTTC. The chain couples TRBV4-3 to TRBJ1-2, with D possibly TRBD1 on 6 matching bases. This CDR3 has 16 residues. Trimming pared 0 bases from V and 1 base from J, leaving 12 bases between. Looked up from germline, CDR1 is LGHNA and CDR2 is YSLEER.

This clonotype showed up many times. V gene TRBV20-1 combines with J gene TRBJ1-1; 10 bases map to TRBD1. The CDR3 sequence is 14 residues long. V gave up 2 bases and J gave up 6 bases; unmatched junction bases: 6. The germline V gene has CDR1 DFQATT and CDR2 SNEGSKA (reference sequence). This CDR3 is CSARSGQGSAEAFF. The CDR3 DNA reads TGCAGTGCTAGATCGGGACAGGGGAGCGCTGAAGCTTTCTTT.

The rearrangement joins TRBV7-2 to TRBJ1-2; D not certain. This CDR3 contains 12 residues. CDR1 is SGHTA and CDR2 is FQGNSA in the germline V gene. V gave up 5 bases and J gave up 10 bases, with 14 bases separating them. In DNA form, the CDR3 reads TGTGCCAGCAGCGTCGGGTCTCCTGACTACACCTTC. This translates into CASSVGSPDYTF.

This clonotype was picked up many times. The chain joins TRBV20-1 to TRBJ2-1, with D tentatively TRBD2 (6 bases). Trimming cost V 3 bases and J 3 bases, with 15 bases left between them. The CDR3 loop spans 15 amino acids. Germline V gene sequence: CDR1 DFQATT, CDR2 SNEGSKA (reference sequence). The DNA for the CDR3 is TGCAGTGCTAGCCGGAGCGCGGGATACTACAATGAGCAGTTCTTC. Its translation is CSASRSAGYYNEQFF.

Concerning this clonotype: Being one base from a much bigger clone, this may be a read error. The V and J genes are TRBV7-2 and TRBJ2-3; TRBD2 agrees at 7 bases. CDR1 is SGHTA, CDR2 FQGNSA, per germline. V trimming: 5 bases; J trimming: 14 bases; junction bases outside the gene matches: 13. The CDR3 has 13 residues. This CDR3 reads CASSRLGRTSWYF. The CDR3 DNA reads TGTGCCAGCAGCCGTCTCGGGAGGACCTCTTGGTATTTT. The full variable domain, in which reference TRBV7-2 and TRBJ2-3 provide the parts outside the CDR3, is GAGVSQSPSNKVTEKGKDVELRCDPISGHTALYWYRQSLGQGLEFLIYFQGNSAPDKSGLPSDRFSAERTGGSVSTLTIQRTQQEDSAVYLCASSRLGRTSWYFGPGTRLTVL.

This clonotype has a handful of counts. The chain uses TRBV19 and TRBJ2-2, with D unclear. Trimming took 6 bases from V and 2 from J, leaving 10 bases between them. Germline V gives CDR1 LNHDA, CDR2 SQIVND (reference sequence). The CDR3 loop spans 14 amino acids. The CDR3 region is CASRQQTNTGELFF. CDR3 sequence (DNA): TGTGCCAGTAGGCAGCAGACCAACACCGGGGAGCTGTTTTTT.

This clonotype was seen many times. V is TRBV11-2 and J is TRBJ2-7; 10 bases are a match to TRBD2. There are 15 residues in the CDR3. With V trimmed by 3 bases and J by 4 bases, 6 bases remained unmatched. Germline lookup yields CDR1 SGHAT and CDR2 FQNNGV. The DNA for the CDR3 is TGTGCCAGCAGCTTCGCCCTAGCGGGAGATTACGAGCAGTACTTC. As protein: CASSFALAGDYEQYF.

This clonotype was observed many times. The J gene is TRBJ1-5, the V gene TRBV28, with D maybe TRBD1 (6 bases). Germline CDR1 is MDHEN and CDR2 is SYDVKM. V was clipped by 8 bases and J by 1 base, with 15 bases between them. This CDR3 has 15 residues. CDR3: CASSWGPSSNQPQHF. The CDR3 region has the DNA TGTGCCAGCTCCTGGGGGCCCTCGAGCAATCAGCCCCAGCATTTT.